Below, 18 T cell receptor beta chains from the same sample are listed, as sequenced in a study of shared clonotypes between healthy human individuals. Libraries were prepared by immunoSEQ multiplex PCR; TCRdb keeps only in-frame clonotypes and omits some of them. This sample has 1.5 million to 1.9 million clones, with approximately 98% found just once. Sequenced: naive CD4+ T cells sorted from blood. Subset denoted: CD45RA+ positively selected. These receptors originate from a young man in good health.

As to this clone: The same CDR3 also results from other DNA sequences found in this sample. The V and J genes are TRBV2 and TRBJ1-2; TRBD1 is a possible D gene (5 bases). The V end lost 4 bases, the J end lost 3 bases, and 12 bases lay between the germline ends. There are 14 residues in the CDR3. The germline V gene has CDR1 SNHLY and CDR2 FYNNEI. CDR3 protein: CASSGGGTYYGYTF. The CDR3 region has the DNA TGTGCCAGCAGTGGTGGAGGGACCTACTATGGCTACACCTTC.

The CDR3 bases are TGCAGCGTTGACGGGGCTAGCACCGGGGAGCTGTTTTTT. It specifies CSVDGASTGELFF. The genes are TRBV29-1 and TRBJ2-2, with D possibly called TRBD1 or TRBD2 (5 bases each). V lost 3 bases, J lost 4 bases, and 9 bases lay in between. The CDR3 contains 13 residues. Germline CDR1 and CDR2: SQVTM and ANQGSEA.

The rearrangement joins TRBV18 to TRBJ2-7; tentative D call: TRBD1 (6 bases). Germline V gives CDR1 KGHSH, CDR2 LQKENI. The CDR3 sequence is 16 residues long. With 4 bases removed from V and 1 base from J, the gap between germline ends came to 17 bases. The CDR3 region is CASSRGTGYSSYEQYF. Here the CDR3 DNA reads TGTGCCAGCTCACGGGGTACAGGGTATAGTTCCTACGAGCAGTACTTC.

This clone was observed a single time. The chain uses TRBV28 and TRBJ2-7; D gene ambiguous. This CDR3 contains 13 residues. V lost 8 bases to trimming and J lost 3 bases, with 14 bases between them. Germline lookup yields CDR1 MDHEN and CDR2 SYDVKM. CDR3 nucleotide sequence: TGTGCCAGCCCACCGGTAGACATCTACGAGCAGTACTTC. Protein sequence: CASPPVDIYEQYF.

This chain joins TRBV14 and TRBJ2-3; a weak D match, TRBD2 (6 bases). Germline CDR1 and CDR2: SGHDN and FVKESK. The ends were cut back, 3 bases at V and 6 bases at J, with 22 bases in the middle. The CDR3 is 17 amino acids. The CDR3 loop reads CASSQRWGGVVPDTQYF. DNA of the CDR3: TGTGCCAGCAGCCAGCGCTGGGGCGGGGTGGTACCGGATACGCAGTATTTT.

The chain combines TRBV2 with TRBJ1-5; no clear D gene. The germline V gene encodes CDR1 SNHLY and CDR2 FYNNEI. V gave up 2 bases and J gave up 6 bases, with 11 bases separating them. The CDR3 length is 14 residues. CDR3 sequence: CASSENLISQPQHF. Written as DNA, the CDR3 is TGTGCCAGCAGTGAAAACCTCATTAGTCAGCCCCAGCATTTT.

The CDR3 loop is CASSYYGTQYF. The CDR3 DNA sequence: TGTGCCAGCAGTTACTACGGTACGCAGTATTTT. This chain joins TRBV6-5 and TRBJ2-3; D ambiguous. The germline CDR1 and CDR2 sequences are MNHEY and SVGAGI. The CDR3 consists of 11 residues. Trimming left V 1 base short and J 8 bases short, with 4 bases between.

The V gene is TRBV6-7, the J gene TRBJ2-1; 8 bases are shared with TRBD2. TRBV6-7 is known as an ORF, though its function is uncertain. This CDR3 is built from 17 residues. The ends lost 10 bases at V and 6 bases at J; junction bases unmatched: 20. This CDR3 reads CANSGTSNLRQTNEQFF. The CDR3 DNA reads as TGTGCCAACTCCGGGACTAGTAATCTCCGGCAAACCAATGAGCAGTTCTTC.

This clone was found once. The J gene is TRBJ2-3, the V gene TRBV4-1; 7 bases map to TRBD1. The CDR3 contains 17 residues. The V gene end was trimmed by 5 bases and the J gene end by 1 base; junction bases not matched to a gene: 12. Per the germline V gene, CDR1 is MGHRA and CDR2 is YSYEKL. The CDR3 spells CASSVDRPRVGTDTQYF. CDR3 nucleotide sequence: TGCGCCAGCAGCGTGGACAGGCCTCGGGTCGGCACAGATACGCAGTATTTT.

V usage is TRBV7-2 and J usage is TRBJ1-1, with 8 bases matching TRBD1. V lost 5 bases and J lost 5; bases outside the gene matches: 10. Germline CDR1 and CDR2: SGHTA and FQGNSA. The CDR3 has 15 amino acids. The DNA of the CDR3 is TGTGCCAGCAGCCGCAACTACAGGGGGAGGACTGAAGCTTTCTTT. As protein: CASSRNYRGRTEAFF.

The chain recombines TRBV4-3 with TRBJ1-2; D is possibly TRBD1 (6 bases). V lost 0 bases to trimming and J lost 1 base, with 15 bases between them. The CDR3 loop spans 17 amino acids. Germline V CDR1 and CDR2: LGHNA, YSLEER. The CDR3 spells CASSQDRGKSINYGYTF. DNA of the CDR3: TGCGCCAGCAGCCAAGATAGGGGGAAGAGCATTAACTATGGCTACACCTTC.

The table lists this clone with a count of one. The chain links TRBV6-5 to TRBJ1-4; TRBD1 matches at 9 bases. V shed 3 bases and J 2 bases; nucleotides not matched to a gene: 4. The CDR3 runs to 16 residues. Germline V gene lookup returns CDR1 MNHEY and CDR2 SVGAGI. The CDR3 protein is CASSYTGGATNEKLFF. The CDR3 DNA sequence: TGTGCCAGCAGTTATACAGGGGGCGCGACTAATGAAAAACTGTTTTTT.

The chain combines TRBV4-1 with TRBJ2-7, with 10 bases fitting TRBD2. Germline V lookup: CDR1 MGHRA, CDR2 YSYEKL. V was pared by 4 bases and J by 2 bases, with 2 bases of the junction left unmatched. The CDR3 length is 14 residues. The CDR3 loop is CASSRTSGTYEQYF. The CDR3, as DNA: TGCGCCAGCAGCCGGACTAGCGGTACCTACGAGCAGTACTTC.

The chain is built from TRBV10-3 and TRBJ2-2; D gene ambiguous. From germline, CDR1 is ENHRY and CDR2 SYGVKD. This CDR3 comprises 13 residues. Trimming stripped 9 bases from V and 2 bases from J, with 10 bases between. For the CDR3, the DNA is TGTGCCATTAAAGGGCCTAACACCGGGGAGCTGTTTTTT. Protein: CAIKGPNTGELFF.

Written as DNA, the CDR3 is TGCGCCAGCAGCTTTTCCACCACAGATACGCAGTATTTT. Its translation is CASSFSTTDTQYF. The chain recombines TRBV5-1 with TRBJ2-3; D is ambiguous. CDR3 size: 13 residues. Germline V lookup: CDR1 SGHRS, CDR2 YFSETQ. Trimming left V 2 bases short and J 2 bases short, with 6 bases between.

This clone was observed a single time. The chain uses TRBV7-2 and TRBJ2-3; either TRBD1 or TRBD2 may fit D (5 bases each). Germline V gives CDR1 SGHTA, CDR2 FQGNSA. Trimming took off 5 bases at V and 2 bases at J, with 14 bases between the two ends. The CDR3 length is 15 residues. The CDR3 reads CASSAVPGPTDTQYF. CDR3 coding DNA: TGTGCCAGCAGCGCCGTCCCGGGGCCCACAGATACGCAGTATTTT.

J is TRBJ2-7 and V is TRBV7-9; 8 bases match TRBD2. The junction had 8 bases not matched to a gene; V was cut back by 5 bases and J by 2 bases. The germline V gene encodes CDR1 SEHNR and CDR2 FQNEAQ (reference sequence). This CDR3 has 15 amino acids. CDR3 nucleotide sequence: TGTGCCAGCAGCCCCGATAGCGGGACGCCCTACGAGCAGTACTTC. Translated, it gives CASSPDSGTPYEQYF.

The gene calls are TRBV5-6 and TRBJ1-2; D may be TRBD1 (5 bases). Trimming shortened V by 0 bases and J by 4 bases, and 7 bases separated the two germline ends. The CDR3 has 13 amino acids. CDR1 SGHDT and CDR2 YYEEEE come from the germline V gene. In DNA form, the CDR3 reads TGTGCCAGCAGCTTGGAGGGGATCTATGGCTACACCTTC. Amino acids: CASSLEGIYGYTF.